A single sample gave rise to the 28 T cell receptor beta chains below, sequenced in a study of blood T cell repertoires in COVID-19. Assay: immunoSEQ multiplex PCR; the TCRdb copy retains only in-frame clones and omits some. The sample includes 40,000 to 50,000 clones, 88% of them seen just once. Sequencing was carried out using peripheral blood. The receptors here all came from a human donor in a cohort sampled during active COVID-19.

The genes are TRBV30 and TRBJ2-1; TRBD2 aligns across 10 bases. The length of the CDR3 is 15 residues. V lost 4 bases, J lost 3 bases, and 6 bases stayed unmatched. Germline V gene sequence: CDR1 GTSNPN, CDR2 SVGIG (reference sequence). CDR3 residues: CAWIKRTSGYNEQFF. In nucleotides, the CDR3 is TGTGCCTGGATAAAAAGGACTAGCGGCTACAATGAGCAGTTCTTC.

This clone came up once. The V gene is TRBV28, the J gene TRBJ2-7; 7 nucleotides align to TRBD2. The CDR3 sequence is 13 residues long. V trimming: 2 bases; J trimming: 6 bases; junction bases outside the gene matches: 4. In germline, CDR1 is MDHEN, CDR2 SYDVKM. The DNA of the CDR3 is TGTGCCAGCAGTTTAACGGGGGAGGGCGAGCAGTACTTC. It encodes CASSLTGEGEQYF.

J is TRBJ1-4 and V is TRBV7-9; D is ambiguous. Trimming left V 1 base short and J 0 bases short, with 9 bases between. Germline V gives CDR1 SEHNR, CDR2 FQNEAQ (reference sequence). CDR3 length: 16 residues. CDR3 region: CASSLGTASTNEKLFF. In DNA, the CDR3 is TGTGCCAGCAGCTTAGGTACAGCCTCAACTAATGAAAAACTGTTTTTT.

Comments on this clone: The germline gene is not matched at one end of the junction; a read error may be the cause. The gene calls are TRBV11-1 and TRBJ2-7; TRBD2 matches 11 bases. Germline values: CDR1 SGHAT, CDR2 FQDESV (reference sequence). This CDR3 has 15 amino acids. CDR3 residues: CASRLAGGPNDEQYF. CDR3 DNA: TGTGCCAGCAGATTAGCGGGAGGGCCCAACGACGAGCAGTACTTC. Full variable domain (outside the CDR3, taken from reference TRBV11-1 and TRBJ2-7): EAEVAQSPRYKITEKSQAVAFWCDPISGHATLYWYRQILGQGPELLVQFQDESVVDDSQLPKDRFSAERLKGVDSTLKIQPAELGDSAMYLCASRLAGGPNDEQYFGPGTRLTVT.

The chain carries TRBV19 and TRBJ2-7; weak D call: TRBD1 (5 bases). In germline, CDR1 is LNHDA, CDR2 SQIVND (reference sequence). Deletions cut 5 bases from V and 3 bases from J, with 14 bases between. There are 14 residues in the CDR3. This CDR3 reads CASSQGRAGYEQYF. The CDR3 nucleotides read TGTGCCAGTAGTCAGGGCAGGGCTGGCTACGAGCAGTACTTC.

The chain uses TRBV11-2 and TRBJ1-3, with D possibly matching TRBD1 (6 bases). The CDR3 covers 15 residues. The V gene's germline CDR1 is SGHAT and CDR2 FQNNGV. Trimming took 4 bases from V and 0 from J, leaving 10 bases between them. CDR3 in DNA: TGTGCCAGCAGCTCAAGACAGGTCTCTGGAAACACCATATATTTT. Its translation is CASSSRQVSGNTIYF. The complete variable domain, with remaining parts taken from reference TRBV11-2 and TRBJ1-3, reads EAGVAQSPRYKIIEKRQSVAFWCNPISGHATLYWYQQILGQGPKLLIQFQNNGVVDDSQLPKDRFSAERLKGVDSTLKIQPAKLEDSAVYLCASSSRQVSGNTIYFGEGSWLTVV.

The chain couples TRBV6-4 to TRBJ1-5; D possibly corresponds to TRBD1 (6 bases). Trimming took 0 bases from V and 3 from J, leaving 18 bases between them. The CDR3 loop spans 18 amino acids. Germline-derived CDR1 and CDR2 are MRHNA and SNTAGT. The CDR3 sequence is CASSDSMGVGAINQPQHF. In DNA, the CDR3 is TGTGCCAGCAGTGACTCCATGGGTGTGGGGGCGATCAATCAGCCCCAGCATTTT.

The rearrangement joins TRBV7-9 to TRBJ2-5; TRBD2 is a possible D gene (5 bases). The germline CDR1 and CDR2 sequences are SEHNR and FQNEAQ (reference sequence). Trimming took 1 base from V and 3 from J, leaving 15 bases between them. CDR3 length: 16 residues. The CDR3 sequence: CASSLGRSGLKETQYF. CDR3 nucleotide sequence: TGTGCCAGCAGCTTAGGGAGGTCCGGGCTGAAAGAGACCCAGTACTTC.

The chain combines TRBV7-3 with TRBJ2-3, with D hard to call. The CDR3 is 16 residues long. V shed 5 bases and J shed 0 bases, with 15 bases lying between them. Germline CDR1 reads SGHTA; CDR2 reads FQGTGA. The CDR3, as DNA: TGTGCCAGCAGCACCCATCTAGGCATAAGCACAGATACGCAGTATTTT. The encoded protein is CASSTHLGISTDTQYF.

The V gene is TRBV25-1, the J gene TRBJ2-2; D uncertain. The V end was cut by 2 bases, the J end by 5 bases, with 9 bases between. The CDR3 runs to 14 residues. Germline V gives CDR1 MGHDK, CDR2 SYGVNS. CDR3 bases: TGTGCCAGCAGTGAAGAGTGGTTAACCGGGGAGCTGTTTTTT. Amino acids: CASSEEWLTGELFF.

The J gene is TRBJ2-3, the V gene TRBV24-1; D might be TRBD1 (6 bases). CDR3 length: 14 residues. V was cut by 5 bases and J by 1 base, with 9 bases left in between. From germline, CDR1 is KGHDR and CDR2 SFDVKD. The CDR3 sequence: CATSARTGTDTQYF. The CDR3 region has the DNA TGTGCCACCAGTGCCCGGACAGGCACAGATACGCAGTATTTT.

This clone has only one observation. The V gene is TRBV24-1, the J gene TRBJ2-7; maybe TRBD2 (7 bases). V was shortened by 1 base and J by 11 bases, with 11 bases between the two germline ends. Per the germline V gene, CDR1 is KGHDR and CDR2 is SFDVKD. CDR3 length: 12 amino acids. The CDR3 DNA follows: TGTGCCACCAGTGATTTATTAGGGGGGGAGTACTTC. This sequence encodes CATSDLLGGEYF.

The V and J genes are TRBV27 and TRBJ2-6; perhaps TRBD1 as D (6 bases). Germline CDR1 and CDR2: MNHEY and SMNVEV (reference sequence). Trimming removed 4 bases at V and 8 bases at J, with 12 bases between. CDR3 length equals 14 residues. As DNA, the CDR3 is TGTGCCAGCAGTTCAGGACAGTTAACCAACGTCCTGACTTTC. Translation: CASSSGQLTNVLTF.

This chain uses TRBV28 with TRBJ2-5, with TRBD1 matching 7 bases. V was pared by 5 bases and J by 1 base, with 4 bases of the junction left unmatched. This CDR3 is 14 amino acids long. Germline CDR1 and CDR2: MDHEN and SYDVKM. As DNA, the CDR3 is TGTGCCAGCAGTCAAGACAGGGTCCAAGAGACCCAGTACTTC. It encodes CASSQDRVQETQYF.

The chain couples TRBV9 to TRBJ2-1; D is perhaps TRBD1 (7 bases). The length of the CDR3 is 15 residues. Between the trimmed V and J ends, which lost 4 bases and 8 bases, there was a span of 19 bases. Germline V lookup: CDR1 SGDLS, CDR2 YYNGEE. This CDR3 reads CASSSRQGGLDEQFF. In DNA, the CDR3 is TGTGCCAGCAGCTCTCGACAGGGAGGTTTAGATGAGCAGTTCTTC. Looking up the rest from reference TRBV9 and TRBJ2-1 gives the full variable domain: DSGVTQTPKHLITATGQRVTLRCSPRSGDLSVYWYQQSLDQGLQFLIQYYNGEERAKGNILERFSAQQFPDLHSELNLSSLELGDSALYFCASSSRQGGLDEQFFGPGTRLTVL.

The rearrangement joins TRBV20-1 to TRBJ2-1, with 11 bases matching TRBD2. Trimming cost V 3 bases and J 1 base; bases outside gene matches: 11. This CDR3 has 18 amino acids. Germline V gene data show CDR1 as DFQATT and CDR2 as SNEGSKA (reference sequence). CDR3 coding DNA: TGCAGTGCTAGTATGCCTTCTAGCGGGAGGCGGTCCTACAATGAGCAGTTCTTC. Translation gives CSASMPSSGRRSYNEQFF.

The chain has TRBV15 and TRBJ1-1; D perhaps matches TRBD1 (6 bases). In germline, CDR1 is LNHNV, CDR2 YYDKDF (reference sequence). Trimming stripped 1 base from V and 12 bases from J, with 12 bases between. The CDR3 is made up of 12 amino acids. The CDR3 loop is CATSRVGATTFF. Here the CDR3 DNA reads TGTGCCACCAGCAGAGTGGGGGCCACAACTTTCTTT.

J is TRBJ1-3 and V is TRBV5-1; 8 bases are shared with TRBD1. Looked up from germline, CDR1 is SGHRS and CDR2 is YFSETQ. The CDR3 length is 18 residues. Losses at the gene ends were 1 base for V and 0 bases for J; bases not matched to a gene: 9. In DNA, the CDR3 is TGCGCCAGCAGCTTGTCTTCAGGGGGCGTGAGCTCTGGAAACACCATATATTTT. Protein sequence: CASSLSSGGVSSGNTIYF.

The chain links TRBV10-3 to TRBJ2-1, with 7 bases identical to TRBD1. CDR1 and CDR2 (germline): ENHRY, SYGVKD. The ends lost 5 bases at V and 4 bases at J; junction bases unmatched: 5. The CDR3 totals 14 residues. The CDR3 DNA is TGTGCCATCAGTAACCTGGACAGGTACAATGAGCAGTTCTTC. Protein sequence: CAISNLDRYNEQFF.

This rearrangement joins TRBV9 to TRBJ2-7; 9 bases are a match to TRBD1. Germline loops: CDR1 SGDLS, CDR2 YYNGEE. Trimming took 0 bases from V and 6 from J; bases not matched to a gene: 4. The CDR3 runs 14 residues. The CDR3 region has the DNA TGTGCCAGCAGCGTAGGGGGACAGGGAGGCGAGCAGTACTTC. Its translation is CASSVGGQGGEQYF.

This clone has just a few counts. CDR3 in DNA: TGTGCCAGCAGCGGGGGACTAGCGGAAAGCTCCTACGAGCAGTACTTC. Amino acids: CASSGGLAESSYEQYF. The V gene is TRBV12-1, the J gene TRBJ2-7; the listed D gene, TRBD2, was not tested against the DNA. TRBV12-1 is a pseudogene segment. This CDR3 comprises 16 residues.

A single count supports this clone. One junction end disagrees with the germline gene, perhaps due to a read error. V usage is TRBV30 and J usage is TRBJ1-1, with D unclear. Per the germline V gene, CDR1 is GTSNPN and CDR2 is SVGIG (reference sequence). The CDR3 consists of 16 residues. DNA for the CDR3: TGTGCCTGGAGTGTAGGTATTGGACTTTTCGGGGAAGAGGCACCATTT. Amino acids: CAWSVGIGLFGEEAPF.

V usage is TRBV28 and J usage is TRBJ1-2; TRBD1 matches 12 bases. The junction had 7 bases not matched to a gene; V was cut back by 6 bases and J by 8 bases. This CDR3 region has 14 residues. In germline, CDR1 is MDHEN, CDR2 SYDVKM. The CDR3 DNA is TGTGCCAGCAGCCAGGGACAGGGGGCGCCGGGCTACACCTTC. Protein: CASSQGQGAPGYTF.

The chain has TRBV28 and TRBJ2-7; the match to TRBD1 covers 7 bases. The V and J ends lost 3 bases and 5 bases, in that order; junction bases with no gene match: 16. Looked up from germline, CDR1 is MDHEN and CDR2 is SYDVKM. The CDR3 contains 17 residues. The chain's CDR3 is CASSLGVSVRGNHEQYF. In DNA, the CDR3 is TGTGCCAGCAGTTTGGGGGTTAGTGTCAGGGGGAACCACGAGCAGTACTTC.

This chain joins TRBV25-1 and TRBJ2-3; D is perhaps TRBD1 (6 bases). This CDR3 has 17 amino acids. Germline lookup yields CDR1 MGHDK and CDR2 SYGVNS. V dropped 8 bases and J dropped 3 bases, with 24 bases sitting between them. In DNA, the CDR3 is TGTGCCAGCTCGCACTCGACTACAGGGTGGGTGACAGATACGCAGTATTTT. Translation gives CASSHSTTGWVTDTQYF.

The chain is built from TRBV9 and TRBJ2-5, with 14 bases identical to TRBD2. The CDR3 is 17 residues long. V dropped 3 bases and J dropped 4; count of bases not matched to a gene: 8. Germline CDR1 is SGDLS and CDR2 is YYNGEE. CDR3 sequence (DNA): TGTGCCAGCAGCGATCGAACCGGGACTAGCGGGGGAGAGACCCAGTACTTC. Protein: CASSDRTGTSGGETQYF.

This clone was seen only once. The rearrangement uses TRBV28 and TRBJ2-7; D perhaps matches TRBD2 (7 bases). Germline V lookup: CDR1 MDHEN, CDR2 SYDVKM. Trimming shortened V by 7 bases and J by 3 bases, and 19 bases separated the two germline ends. The CDR3 loop spans 15 amino acids. The CDR3 bases are TGTGCCAGCACCAGAGGGGGGGACAAATACTACGAGCAGTACTTC. This sequence encodes CASTRGGDKYYEQYF.

The V call is TRBV28, the J call TRBJ1-6; no reliable D call. Germline loops: CDR1 MDHEN, CDR2 SYDVKM. The ends were cut back, 7 bases at V and 6 bases at J, with 10 bases in the middle. CDR3 length: 13 amino acids. CDR3: CASNDPGNSPLHF. The CDR3 DNA is TGTGCCAGCAATGATCCGGGTAATTCACCCCTCCACTTT.